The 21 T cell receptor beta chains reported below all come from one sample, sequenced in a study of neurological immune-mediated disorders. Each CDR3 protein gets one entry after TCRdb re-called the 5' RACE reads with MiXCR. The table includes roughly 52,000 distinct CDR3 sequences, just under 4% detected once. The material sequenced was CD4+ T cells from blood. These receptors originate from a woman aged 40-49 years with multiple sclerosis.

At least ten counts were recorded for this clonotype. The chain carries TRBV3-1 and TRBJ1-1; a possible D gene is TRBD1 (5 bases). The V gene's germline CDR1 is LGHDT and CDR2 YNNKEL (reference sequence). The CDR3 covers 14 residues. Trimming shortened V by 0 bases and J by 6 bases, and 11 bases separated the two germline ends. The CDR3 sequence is CASSQDQGAAEAFF. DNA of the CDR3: TGTGCCAGCAGCCAAGATCAAGGGGCGGCTGAAGCTTTCTTT.

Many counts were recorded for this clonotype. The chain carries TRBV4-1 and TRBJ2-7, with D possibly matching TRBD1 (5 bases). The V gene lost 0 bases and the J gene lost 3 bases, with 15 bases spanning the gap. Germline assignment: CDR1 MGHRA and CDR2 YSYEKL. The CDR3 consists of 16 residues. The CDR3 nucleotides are TGCGCCAGCAGCCAAGAAAAGGGGCGTTCGATCTACGAGCAGTACTTC. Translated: CASSQEKGRSIYEQYF.

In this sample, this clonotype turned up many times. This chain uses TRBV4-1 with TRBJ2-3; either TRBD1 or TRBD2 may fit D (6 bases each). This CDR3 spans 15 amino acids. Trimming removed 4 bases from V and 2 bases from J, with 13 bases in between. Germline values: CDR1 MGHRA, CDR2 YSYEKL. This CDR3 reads CASSLRGLYTDTQYF. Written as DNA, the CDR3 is TGCGCCAGCAGCCTCAGGGGACTTTACACAGATACGCAGTATTTT.

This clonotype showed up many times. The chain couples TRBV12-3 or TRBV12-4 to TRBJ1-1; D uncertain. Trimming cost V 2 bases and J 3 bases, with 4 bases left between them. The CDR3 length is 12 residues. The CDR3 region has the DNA TGTGCCAGCAGTTTATGGGACACTGAAGCTTTCTTT. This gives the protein CASSLWDTEAFF.

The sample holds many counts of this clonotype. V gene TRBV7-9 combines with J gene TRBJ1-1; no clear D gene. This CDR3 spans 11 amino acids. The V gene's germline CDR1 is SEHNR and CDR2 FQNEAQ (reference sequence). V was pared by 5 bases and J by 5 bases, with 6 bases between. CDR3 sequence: CASSPRTEAFF. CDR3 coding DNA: TGTGCCAGCAGCCCTCGGACTGAAGCTTTCTTT.

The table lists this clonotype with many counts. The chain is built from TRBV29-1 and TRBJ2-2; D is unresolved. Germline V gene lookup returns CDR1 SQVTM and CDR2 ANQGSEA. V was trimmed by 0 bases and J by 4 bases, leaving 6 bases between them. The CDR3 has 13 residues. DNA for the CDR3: TGCAGCGTTGAAGAGGGAAGCACCGGGGAGCTGTTTTTT. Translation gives CSVEEGSTGELFF.

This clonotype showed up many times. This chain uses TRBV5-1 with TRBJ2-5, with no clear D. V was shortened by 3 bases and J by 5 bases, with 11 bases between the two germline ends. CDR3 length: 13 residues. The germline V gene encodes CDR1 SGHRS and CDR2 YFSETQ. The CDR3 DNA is TGCGCCAGCAGCTCGCTCGGCCGGGAGACCCAGTACTTC. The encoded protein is CASSSLGRETQYF.

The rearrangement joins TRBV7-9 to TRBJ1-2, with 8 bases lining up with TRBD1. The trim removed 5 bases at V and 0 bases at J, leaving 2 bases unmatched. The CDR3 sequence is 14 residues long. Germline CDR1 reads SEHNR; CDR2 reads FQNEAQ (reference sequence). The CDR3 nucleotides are TGTGCCAGCAGCCCAGGGGGCCCTAACTATGGCTACACCTTC. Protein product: CASSPGGPNYGYTF.

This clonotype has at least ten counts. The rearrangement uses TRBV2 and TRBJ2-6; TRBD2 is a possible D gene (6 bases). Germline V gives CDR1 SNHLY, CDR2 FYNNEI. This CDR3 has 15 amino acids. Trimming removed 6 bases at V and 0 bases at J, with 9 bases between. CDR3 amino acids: CASRGRSSGANVLTF. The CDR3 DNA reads TGTGCCAGCAGGGGGAGGAGCTCTGGGGCCAACGTCCTGACTTTC.

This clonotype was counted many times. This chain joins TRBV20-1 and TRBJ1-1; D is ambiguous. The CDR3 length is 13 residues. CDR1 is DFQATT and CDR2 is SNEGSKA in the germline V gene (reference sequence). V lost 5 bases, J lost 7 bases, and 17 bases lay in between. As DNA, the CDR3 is TGCAGTGCTGAGGGTTCATACGACGGTGAAGCTTTCTTT. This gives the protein CSAEGSYDGEAFF.

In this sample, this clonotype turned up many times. CDR3 in DNA: TGCGCCAGCAGCTTGGGAACGGGGGTTCAGGGTGAGCAGTTCTTC. Translated: CASSLGTGVQGEQFF. The chain joins TRBV5-1 to TRBJ2-1; TRBD2 might be the D (6 bases). CDR1 is SGHRS and CDR2 is YFSETQ in the germline V gene. The CDR3 has 15 amino acids. The germline V and J ends were trimmed by 0 bases and 9 bases, with 16 bases remaining between them. Full variable domain (missing parts from reference TRBV5-1 and TRBJ2-1): KAGVTQTPRYLIKTRGQQVTLSCSPISGHRSVSWYQQTPGQGLQFLFEYFSETQRNKGNFPGRFSGRQFSNSRSEMNVSTLELGDSALYLCASSLGTGVQGEQFFGPGTRLTVL.

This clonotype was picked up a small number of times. The CDR3 bases are TGTGCCAGCAGCCGCCCAGGGGTTGGTGAGACCCAGTACTTC. This encodes CASSRPGVGETQYF. The genes are TRBV5-4 and TRBJ2-5, with D possibly being TRBD1 (6 bases). V lost 4 bases and J 5 bases, leaving 15 bases between the germline ends. Germline V gene sequence: CDR1 SGHNT, CDR2 YYREEE (reference sequence). The CDR3 length is 14 residues.

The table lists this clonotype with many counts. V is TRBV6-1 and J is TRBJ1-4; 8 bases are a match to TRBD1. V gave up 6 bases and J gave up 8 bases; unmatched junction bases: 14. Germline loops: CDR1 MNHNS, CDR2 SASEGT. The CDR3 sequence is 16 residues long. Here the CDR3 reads CASRLSRQGISEKLFF. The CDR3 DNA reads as TGTGCCAGCAGACTATCCCGACAGGGGATAAGCGAAAAACTGTTTTTT.

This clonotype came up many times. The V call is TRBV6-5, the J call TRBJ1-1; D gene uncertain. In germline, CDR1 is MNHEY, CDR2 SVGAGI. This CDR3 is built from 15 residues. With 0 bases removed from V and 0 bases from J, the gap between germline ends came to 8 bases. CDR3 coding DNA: TGTGCCAGCAGTTACTCGATCCGTTTGAACACTGAAGCTTTCTTT. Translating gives CASSYSIRLNTEAFF.

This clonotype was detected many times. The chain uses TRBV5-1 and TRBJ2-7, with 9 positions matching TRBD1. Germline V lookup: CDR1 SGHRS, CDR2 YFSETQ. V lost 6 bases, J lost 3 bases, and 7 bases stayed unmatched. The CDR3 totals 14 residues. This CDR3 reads CASNKDRGGYEQYF. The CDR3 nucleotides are TGCGCCAGCAACAAGGACAGGGGAGGCTACGAGCAGTACTTC.

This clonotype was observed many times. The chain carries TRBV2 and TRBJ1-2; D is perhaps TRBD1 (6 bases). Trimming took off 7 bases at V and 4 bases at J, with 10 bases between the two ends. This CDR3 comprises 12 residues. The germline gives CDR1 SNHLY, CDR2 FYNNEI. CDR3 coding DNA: TGTGCCAGCATTGGACAGAGCTATGGCTACACCTTC. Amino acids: CASIGQSYGYTF.

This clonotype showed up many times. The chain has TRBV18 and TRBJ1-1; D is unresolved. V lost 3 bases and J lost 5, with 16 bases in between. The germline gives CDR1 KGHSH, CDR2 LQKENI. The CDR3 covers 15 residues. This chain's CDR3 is CASSPRQEPRTEAFF. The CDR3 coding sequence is TGTGCCAGCTCACCCAGACAAGAGCCAAGGACTGAAGCTTTCTTT.

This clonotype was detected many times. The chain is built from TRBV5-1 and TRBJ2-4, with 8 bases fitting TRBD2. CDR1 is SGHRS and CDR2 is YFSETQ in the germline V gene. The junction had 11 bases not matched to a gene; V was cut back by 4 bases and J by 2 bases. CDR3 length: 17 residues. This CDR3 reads CASSLRGGFETKNIQYF. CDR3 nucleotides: TGCGCCAGCAGCCTCCGGGGGGGTTTCGAGACCAAAAACATTCAGTACTTC.

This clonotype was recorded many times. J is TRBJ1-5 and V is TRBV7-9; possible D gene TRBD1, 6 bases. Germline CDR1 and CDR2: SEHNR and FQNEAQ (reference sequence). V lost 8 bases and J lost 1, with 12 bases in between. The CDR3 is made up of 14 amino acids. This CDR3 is CASLKGGSNQPQHF. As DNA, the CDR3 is TGTGCCAGCCTGAAGGGGGGGAGCAATCAGCCCCAGCATTTT. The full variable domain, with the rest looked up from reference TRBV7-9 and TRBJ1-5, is DTGVSQNPRHKITKRGQNVTFRCDPISEHNRLYWYRQTLGQGPEFLTYFQNEAQLEKSRLLSDRFSAERPKGSFSTLEIQRTEQGDSAMYLCASLKGGSNQPQHFGDGTRLSIL.

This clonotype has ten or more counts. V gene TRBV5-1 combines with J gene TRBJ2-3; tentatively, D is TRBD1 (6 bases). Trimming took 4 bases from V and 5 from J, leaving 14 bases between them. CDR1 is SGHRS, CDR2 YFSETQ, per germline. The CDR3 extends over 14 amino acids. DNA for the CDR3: TGCGCCAGCAGCCGTGGACAGCCCGGAGATACGCAGTATTTT. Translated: CASSRGQPGDTQYF.

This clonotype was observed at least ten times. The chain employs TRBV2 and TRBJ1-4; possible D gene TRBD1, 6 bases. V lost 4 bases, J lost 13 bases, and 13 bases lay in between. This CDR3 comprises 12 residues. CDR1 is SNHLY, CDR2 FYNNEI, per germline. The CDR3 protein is CASSVGDMRLFF. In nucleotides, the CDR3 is TGTGCCAGCAGTGTAGGGGACATGAGACTGTTTTTT.